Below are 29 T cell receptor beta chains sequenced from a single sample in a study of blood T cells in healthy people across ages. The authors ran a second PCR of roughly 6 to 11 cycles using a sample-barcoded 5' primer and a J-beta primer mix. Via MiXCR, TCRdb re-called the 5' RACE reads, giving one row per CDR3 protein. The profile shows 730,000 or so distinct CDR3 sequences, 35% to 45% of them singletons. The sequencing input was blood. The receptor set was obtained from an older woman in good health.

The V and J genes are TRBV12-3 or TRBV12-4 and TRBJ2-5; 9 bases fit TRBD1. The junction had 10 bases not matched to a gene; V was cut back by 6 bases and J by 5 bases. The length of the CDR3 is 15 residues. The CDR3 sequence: CASRGTGRDVETQYF. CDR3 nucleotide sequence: TGTGCCAGCAGAGGGACAGGGAGGGATGTGGAGACCCAGTACTTC.

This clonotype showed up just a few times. This CDR3 is CASSPQGPLQETQYF. CDR3 DNA: TGTGCCAGCAGCCCACAGGGACCGCTACAAGAGACCCAGTACTTC. The chain combines TRBV11-2 with TRBJ2-5, with D perhaps matching TRBD1 (6 bases). Trimming stripped 5 bases from V and 2 bases from J, with 15 bases between. CDR1 SGHAT and CDR2 FQNNGV come from the germline V gene. The CDR3 sequence is 15 residues long.

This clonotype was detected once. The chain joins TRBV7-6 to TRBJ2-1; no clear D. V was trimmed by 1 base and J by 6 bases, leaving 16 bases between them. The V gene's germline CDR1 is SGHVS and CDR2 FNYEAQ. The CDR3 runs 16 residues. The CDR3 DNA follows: TGTGCCAGCAGCTTAGAACCCCTCCAGTGGGGCAATGAGCAGTTCTTC. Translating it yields CASSLEPLQWGNEQFF.

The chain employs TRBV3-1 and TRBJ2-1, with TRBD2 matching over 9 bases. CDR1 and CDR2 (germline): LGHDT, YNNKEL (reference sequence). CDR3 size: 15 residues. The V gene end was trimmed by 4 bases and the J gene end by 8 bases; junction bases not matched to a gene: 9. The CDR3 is CASSRRTSEEDEQFF. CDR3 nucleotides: TGTGCCAGCAGCCGCCGGACTAGCGAGGAGGATGAGCAGTTCTTC.

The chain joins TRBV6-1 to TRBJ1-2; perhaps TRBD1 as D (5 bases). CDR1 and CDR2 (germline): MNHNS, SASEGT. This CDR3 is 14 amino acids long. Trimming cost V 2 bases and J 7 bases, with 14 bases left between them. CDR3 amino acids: CASSETLVRGGYTF. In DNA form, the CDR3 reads TGTGCCAGCAGTGAAACTTTGGTAAGGGGTGGCTACACCTTC.

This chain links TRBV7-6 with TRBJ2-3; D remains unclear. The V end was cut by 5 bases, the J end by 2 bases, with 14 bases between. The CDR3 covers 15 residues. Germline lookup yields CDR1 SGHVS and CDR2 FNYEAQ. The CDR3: CASSRANGYTDTQYF. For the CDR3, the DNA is TGTGCCAGCAGCCGGGCAAACGGATACACAGATACGCAGTATTTT.

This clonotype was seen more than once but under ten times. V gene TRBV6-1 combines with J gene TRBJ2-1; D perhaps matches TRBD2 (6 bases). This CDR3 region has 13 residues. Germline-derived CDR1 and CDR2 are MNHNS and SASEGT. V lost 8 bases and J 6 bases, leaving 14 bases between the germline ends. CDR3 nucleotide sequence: TGTGCCAGCGAACCCCGGAGGGGCAATGAGCAGTTCTTC. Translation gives CASEPRRGNEQFF.

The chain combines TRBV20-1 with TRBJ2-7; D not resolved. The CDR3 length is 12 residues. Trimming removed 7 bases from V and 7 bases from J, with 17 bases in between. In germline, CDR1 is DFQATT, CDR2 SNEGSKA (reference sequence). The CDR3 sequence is CSVPDSYNEQYF. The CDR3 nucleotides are TGCAGTGTTCCTGACTCCTACAATGAGCAGTACTTC.

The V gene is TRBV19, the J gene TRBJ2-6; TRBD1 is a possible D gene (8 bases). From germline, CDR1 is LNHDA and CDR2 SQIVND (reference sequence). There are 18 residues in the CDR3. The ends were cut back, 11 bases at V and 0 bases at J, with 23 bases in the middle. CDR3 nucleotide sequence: TGTGCCTACCTTGCGGGGGACAGGCCCAGCTCTGGGGCCAACGTCCTGACTTTC. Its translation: CAYLAGDRPSSGANVLTF.

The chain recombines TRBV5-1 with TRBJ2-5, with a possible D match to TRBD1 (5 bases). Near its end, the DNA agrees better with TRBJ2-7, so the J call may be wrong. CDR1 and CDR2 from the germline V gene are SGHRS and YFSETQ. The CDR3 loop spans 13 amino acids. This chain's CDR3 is CASSFGRVDEQYF. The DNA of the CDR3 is TGCGCCAGCAGCTTTGGCAGGGTGGACGAGCAGTACTTC.

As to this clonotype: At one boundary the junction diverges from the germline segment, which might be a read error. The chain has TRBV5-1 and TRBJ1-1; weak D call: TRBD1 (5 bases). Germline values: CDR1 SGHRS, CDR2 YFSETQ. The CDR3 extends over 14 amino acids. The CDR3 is CAGSAGQTPAEAFF. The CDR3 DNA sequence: TGCGCCGGCAGCGCTGGACAAACCCCGGCTGAAGCTTTCTTT.

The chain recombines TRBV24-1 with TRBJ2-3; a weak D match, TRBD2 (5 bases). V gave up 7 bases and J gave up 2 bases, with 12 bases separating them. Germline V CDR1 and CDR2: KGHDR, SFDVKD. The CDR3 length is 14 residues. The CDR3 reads CATSQTDFTDTQYF. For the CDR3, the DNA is TGTGCCACCAGCCAGACGGACTTCACAGATACGCAGTATTTT.

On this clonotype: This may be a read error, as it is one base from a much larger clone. CDR3 nucleotides: TGTGCCAGCAGCGTAGTCGGACAGGGGGCAGATATGCAGTATTTT. As protein: CASSVVGQGADMQYF. The J gene is TRBJ2-3, the V gene TRBV9, with 11 bases fitting TRBD1. The germline gives CDR1 SGDLS, CDR2 YYNGEE. The length of the CDR3 is 15 residues.

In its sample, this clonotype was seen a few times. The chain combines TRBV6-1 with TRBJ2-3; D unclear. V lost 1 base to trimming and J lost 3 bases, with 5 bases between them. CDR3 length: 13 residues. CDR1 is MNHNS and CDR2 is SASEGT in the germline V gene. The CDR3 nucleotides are TGTGCCAGCAGTGAAGGGTGGACAGATACGCAGTATTTT. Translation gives CASSEGWTDTQYF.

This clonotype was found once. The DNA for the CDR3 is TGTGCCAGCAGGTACCAGGGTCCCTATGGCTACACCTTC. Amino acid sequence: CASRYQGPYGYTF. The V call is TRBV12-3 or TRBV12-4, the J call TRBJ1-2, with D possibly TRBD1 on 5 matching bases. Trimming cost V 6 bases and J 4 bases, with 12 bases left between them. The CDR3 spans 13 residues.

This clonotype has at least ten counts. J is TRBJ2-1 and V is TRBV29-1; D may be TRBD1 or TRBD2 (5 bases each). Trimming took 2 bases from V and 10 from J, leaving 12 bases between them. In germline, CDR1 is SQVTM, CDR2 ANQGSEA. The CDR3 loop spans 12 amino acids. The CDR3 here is CSVEHPWGEQFF. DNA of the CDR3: TGCAGCGTTGAACACCCGTGGGGGGAGCAGTTCTTC.

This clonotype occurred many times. DNA for the CDR3: TGTGCCAGCAGCAACCCACTAGCGCGCTCCTACAATGAGCAGTTCTTC. Amino acids: CASSNPLARSYNEQFF. This rearrangement joins TRBV7-2 to TRBJ2-1, with TRBD2 matching over 7 bases. This CDR3 is 16 amino acids long. V dropped 5 bases and J dropped 0; count of bases not matched to a gene: 7. Germline V CDR1 and CDR2: SGHTA, FQGNSA.

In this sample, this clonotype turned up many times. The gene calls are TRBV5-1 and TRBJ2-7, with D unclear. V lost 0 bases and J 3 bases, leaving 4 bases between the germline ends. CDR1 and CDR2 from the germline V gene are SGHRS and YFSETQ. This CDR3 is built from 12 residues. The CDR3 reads CASSLERYEQYF. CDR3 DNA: TGCGCCAGCAGCTTGGAGCGCTACGAGCAGTACTTC. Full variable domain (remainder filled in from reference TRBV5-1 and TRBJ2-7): KAGVTQTPRYLIKTRGQQVTLSCSPISGHRSVSWYQQTPGQGLQFLFEYFSETQRNKGNFPGRFSGRQFSNSRSEMNVSTLELGDSALYLCASSLERYEQYFGPGTRLTVT.

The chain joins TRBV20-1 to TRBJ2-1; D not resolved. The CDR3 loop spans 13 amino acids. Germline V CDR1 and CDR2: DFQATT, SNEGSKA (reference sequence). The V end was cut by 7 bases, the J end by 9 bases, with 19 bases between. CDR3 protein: CSVPTTAMGEQFF. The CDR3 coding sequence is TGCAGTGTCCCTACGACGGCGATGGGTGAGCAGTTCTTC.

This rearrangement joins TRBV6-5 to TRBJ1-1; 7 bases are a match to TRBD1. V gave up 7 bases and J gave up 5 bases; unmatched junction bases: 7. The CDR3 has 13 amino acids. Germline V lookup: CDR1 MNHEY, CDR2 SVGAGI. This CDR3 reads CASTDRVWTEAFF. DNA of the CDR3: TGTGCCAGCACCGACAGGGTTTGGACTGAAGCTTTCTTT.

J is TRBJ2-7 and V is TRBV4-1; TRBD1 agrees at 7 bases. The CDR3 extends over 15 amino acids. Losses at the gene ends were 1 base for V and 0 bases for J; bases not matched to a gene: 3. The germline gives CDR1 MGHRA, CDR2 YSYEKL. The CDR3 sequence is CASSQGGTASYEQYF. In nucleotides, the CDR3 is TGCGCCAGCAGCCAAGGGGGGACAGCCTCCTACGAGCAGTACTTC.

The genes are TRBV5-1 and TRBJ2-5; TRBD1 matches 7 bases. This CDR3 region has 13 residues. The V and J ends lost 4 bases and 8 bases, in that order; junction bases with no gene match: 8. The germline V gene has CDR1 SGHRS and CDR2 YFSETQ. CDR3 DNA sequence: TGCGCCAGCAGCGGACAATACAGGGGTACCCAGTACTTC. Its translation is CASSGQYRGTQYF.

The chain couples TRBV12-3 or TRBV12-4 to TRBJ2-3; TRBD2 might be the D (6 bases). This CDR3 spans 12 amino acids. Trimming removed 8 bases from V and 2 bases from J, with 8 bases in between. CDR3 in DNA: TGTGCCAGCGGCGGGGCCACAGATACGCAGTATTTT. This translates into CASGGATDTQYF.

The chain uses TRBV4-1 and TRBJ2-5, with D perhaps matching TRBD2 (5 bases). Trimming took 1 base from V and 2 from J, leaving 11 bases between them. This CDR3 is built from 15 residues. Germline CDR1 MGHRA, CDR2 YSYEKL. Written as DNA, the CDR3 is TGCGCCAGCAGCCAAGCTAGCTTGGGACAAGAGACCCAGTACTTC. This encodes CASSQASLGQETQYF.

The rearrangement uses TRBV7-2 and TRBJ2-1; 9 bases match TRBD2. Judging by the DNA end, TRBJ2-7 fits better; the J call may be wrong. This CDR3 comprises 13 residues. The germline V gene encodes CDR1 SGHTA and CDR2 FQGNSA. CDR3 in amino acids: CASGLALYNEQYF. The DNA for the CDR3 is TGTGCCAGCGGACTAGCGCTTTACAATGAGCAGTACTTC.

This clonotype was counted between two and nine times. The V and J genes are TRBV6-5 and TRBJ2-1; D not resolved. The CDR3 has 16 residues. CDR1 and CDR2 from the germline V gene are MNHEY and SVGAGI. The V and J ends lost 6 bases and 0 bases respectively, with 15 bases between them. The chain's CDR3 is CASSSPGGTSYNEQFF. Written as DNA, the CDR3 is TGTGCCAGCAGCTCCCCCGGCGGTACCTCCTACAATGAGCAGTTCTTC.

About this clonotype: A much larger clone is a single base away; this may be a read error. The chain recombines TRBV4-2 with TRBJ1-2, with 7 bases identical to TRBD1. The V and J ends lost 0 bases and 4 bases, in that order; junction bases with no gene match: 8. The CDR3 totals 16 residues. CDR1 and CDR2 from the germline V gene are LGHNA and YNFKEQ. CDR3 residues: CASSQDGVAGGYGYTF. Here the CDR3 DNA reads TGTGCCAGCAGCCAAGATGGTGTAGCAGGGGGCTATGGCTACACCTTC.

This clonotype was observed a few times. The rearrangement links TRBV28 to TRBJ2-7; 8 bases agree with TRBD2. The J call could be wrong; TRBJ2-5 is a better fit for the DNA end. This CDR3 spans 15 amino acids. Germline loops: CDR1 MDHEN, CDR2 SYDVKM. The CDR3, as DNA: TGTGCCAGCAGCCCACTAGCGGACGGGCCAGAGACCCAGTACTTC. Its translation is CASSPLADGPETQYF.

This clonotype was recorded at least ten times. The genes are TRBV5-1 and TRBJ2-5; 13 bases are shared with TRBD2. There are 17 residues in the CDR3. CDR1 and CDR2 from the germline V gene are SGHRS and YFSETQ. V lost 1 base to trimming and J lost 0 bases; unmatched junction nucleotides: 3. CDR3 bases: TGCGCCAGCAGCTTGACCGGGACTAGCGGGAACCAAGAGACCCAGTACTTC. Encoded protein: CASSLTGTSGNQETQYF.